This TCR beta chain was identified during a study of cytomegalovirus exposure and HLA in healthy donors. CDR3 length: 20 amino acids. V trimming: 5 bases; J trimming: 1 base; junction bases outside the gene matches: 20. Germline values: CDR1 SGHVS, CDR2 FQNEAQ. PCR employed 60 Vbeta and 13 Jbeta primers. The method was immunoSEQ multiplex PCR; TCRdb's version includes in-frame clones alone and lacks a portion of them. This sample carries over 95,000 clones, less than 80% of them seen once, and the ten largest clones take around 3.9%. Sequenced material: PBMCs. The clonotype comes from a middle-aged woman in good health and CMV-seropositive. This chain joins TRBV7-8 and TRBJ1-3, with 7 bases identical to TRBD1. CDR3 sequence: CASSRVRDRNMGRSGNTIYF. CDR3 in DNA: TGTGCCAGCAGCAGAGTCCGGGACAGAAACATGGGGCGTTCTGGAAACACCATATATTTT.